The table lists the clone carrying this T cell receptor beta chain with many counts. What it binds is unknown. This sample was included in a study of T cells in Graves' hyperthyroidism and ophthalmopathy. The study, taken as a whole, reports: Among clonotypes expanded in thyroid above 0.001, most were also found in blood.

Germline CDR1 reads DFQATT; CDR2 reads SNEGSKA (reference sequence). V was shortened by 0 bases and J by 6 bases, with 9 bases between the two germline ends. CDR3 length equals 13 residues. The hyperthyroidism patients had all been newly diagnosed, and their disease duration was under 2 months. Their ages ranged from 18 to 65 years. Those patients with uncontrolled infection, other autoimmune disease, pregnancy or lactation were excluded. PBMCs were collected from a 10 ml volume of fresh peripheral blood. Amplification yielded TCR beta CDR3 regions, with RNA transcripts as the source. A first-round RT-PCR of the TCR CDR3 used the HTBI primer set. From the multiplex PCR reads, TCRdb called clonotypes with MiXCR, one entry per CDR3 protein. The table has about 260,000 distinct CDR3 sequences, less than 30% seen once; the top ten hold about a quarter.

The TCR comes from a man aged 40-55 years with Graves' hyperthyroidism that later progressed to Graves' ophthalmopathy. The sequencing sample was made of blood. J is TRBJ1-5 and V is TRBV20-1, with D unresolved. CDR3 protein: CSARDHLGQPQHF. DNA of the CDR3: TGCAGTGCTAGAGATCATCTGGGTCAGCCCCAGCATTTT.